The 20 T cell receptor beta chains reported below all come from one sample, sequenced in a study of shared clonotypes between healthy human individuals. Method: immunoSEQ multiplex PCR; TCRdb's copy keeps in-frame clones and lacks some. This sample has 2 million to 2.5 million clones, with roughly 91% found just once. Naive CD8 cells, CD45RO-negative and positively selected for CCR7, excluded terminally differentiated effector memory CD45RA+ cells. The sample taken for sequencing was naive CD8+ T cells from PBMCs. The receptor source for this set is a man in his late teens or twenties in good health. Some clones in this sample may be carry-over from other donors' samples.

Points on this clone: Distinct nucleotide sequences in the sample also encode this CDR3. The V gene is TRBV6-5, the J gene TRBJ1-2; D remains unclear. This CDR3 is 14 amino acids long. Germline V lookup: CDR1 MNHEY, CDR2 SVGAGI. V lost 0 bases, J lost 2 bases, and 7 bases lay in between. CDR3 sequence: CASSYSAGNYGYTF. CDR3 in DNA: TGTGCCAGCAGTTACTCGGCGGGAAACTATGGCTACACCTTC.

The gene calls are TRBV27 and TRBJ2-2; D remains ambiguous. This CDR3 is built from 12 residues. The germline gives CDR1 MNHEY, CDR2 SMNVEV (reference sequence). V was cut by 6 bases and J by 5 bases, with 7 bases left in between. CDR3 sequence reads: CASRIQTGELFF. CDR3 bases: TGTGCCAGCAGAATACAAACCGGGGAGCTGTTTTTT.

This rearrangement joins TRBV15 to TRBJ1-1; D not resolved. With 0 bases removed from V and 6 bases from J, the gap between germline ends came to 11 bases. This CDR3 region has 14 residues. Germline V gene sequence: CDR1 LNHNV, CDR2 YYDKDF (reference sequence). This CDR3 is CATSRDKTDPEAFF. The CDR3 region has the DNA TGTGCCACCAGCAGAGATAAGACGGACCCTGAAGCTTTCTTT.

The chain employs TRBV9 and TRBJ2-7; possibly TRBD2 for D (6 bases). Trimming cost V 4 bases and J 2 bases, with 19 bases left between them. CDR1 is SGDLS, CDR2 YYNGEE, per germline. The CDR3 spans 16 residues. CDR3 region: CASSPVPGLLPYEQYF. The CDR3 DNA reads TGTGCCAGCAGCCCGGTCCCGGGACTCCTTCCCTACGAGCAGTACTTC.

The gene calls are TRBV29-1 and TRBJ1-5; 7 positions match TRBD1. Germline V CDR1 and CDR2: SQVTM, ANQGSEA. V lost 5 bases to trimming and J lost 3 bases; unmatched junction nucleotides: 4. The CDR3 length is 13 residues. CDR3 loop: CSVWDSDNQPQHF. As DNA, the CDR3 is TGCAGCGTTTGGGACAGCGACAATCAGCCCCAGCATTTT.

The chain has TRBV14 and TRBJ2-1, with D unresolved. Germline V CDR1 and CDR2: SGHDN, FVKESK. Trimming pared 1 base from V and 2 bases from J, leaving 9 bases between. The CDR3 contains 15 residues. The CDR3 nucleotides are TGTGCCAGCAGCCAAGTCTACAGCCCCTACAATGAGCAGTTCTTC. It encodes CASSQVYSPYNEQFF.

J is TRBJ1-4 and V is TRBV27; TRBD1 aligns across 10 bases. Germline V lookup: CDR1 MNHEY, CDR2 SMNVEV (reference sequence). V was pared by 2 bases and J by 14 bases, with 11 bases of the junction left unmatched. The CDR3 runs 15 residues. CDR3 coding DNA: TGTGCCAGCAGTTTAGGGACAGGGGCAAGGACCGAGCTGTTTTTT. Amino acids: CASSLGTGARTELFF.

The genes are TRBV5-8 and TRBJ1-1; D not certain. The CDR3 length is 14 residues. CDR1 SGHTS and CDR2 YDEGEE come from the germline V gene. V lost 1 base and J 4 bases, leaving 11 bases between the germline ends. CDR3 sequence (DNA): TGTGCCAGCAGCTTGCTTTTTACGGGCACTGAAGCTTTCTTT. Amino acid sequence: CASSLLFTGTEAFF.

The chain employs TRBV27 and TRBJ2-3, with D possibly matching TRBD1 (6 bases). CDR1 is MNHEY and CDR2 is SMNVEV in the germline V gene (reference sequence). The CDR3 length is 17 residues. Trimming pared 7 bases from V and 10 bases from J, leaving 30 bases between. CDR3 bases: TGTGCCAGCACCCGACTCACCGGGCAGGGGCCGGATACAGCGCAGTATTTT. Encoded protein: CASTRLTGQGPDTAQYF.

With regard to this clone: The identical CDR3 is also encoded by other nucleotide sequences in the sample. This chain uses TRBV19 with TRBJ1-1; 7 bases agree with TRBD1. CDR3 length equals 12 residues. Germline trimming cut 9 bases from V and 1 base from J; bases unmatched to any gene: 2. Looked up from germline, CDR1 is LNHDA and CDR2 is SQIVND (reference sequence). The CDR3 sequence: CASRTGNTEAFF. The CDR3 nucleotides read TGTGCCAGCAGGACAGGGAACACTGAAGCTTTCTTT. Using reference TRBV19 and TRBJ1-1 for the parts outside the CDR3, the full variable domain is DGGITQSPKYLFRKEGQNVTLSCEQNLNHDAMYWYRQDPGQGLRLIYYSQIVNDFQKGDIAEGYSVSREKKESFPLTVTSAQKNPTAFYLCASRTGNTEAFFGQGTRLTVV.

The rearrangement joins TRBV5-1 to TRBJ2-2; 10 bases are a match to TRBD1. J lost 0 bases, V lost 4 bases, and 12 bases had no gene match. The CDR3 loop spans 19 amino acids. Germline CDR1 SGHRS, CDR2 YFSETQ. CDR3: CASSTVRTGGSPNTGELFF. The DNA for the CDR3 is TGCGCCAGCAGCACCGTCCGGACAGGGGGTTCACCGAACACCGGGGAGCTGTTTTTT.

This clone was seen just once. This chain connects TRBV7-9 to TRBJ2-6; the match to TRBD1 covers 8 bases. Trimming at V came to 5 bases and at J to 0 bases, leaving 6 bases not matched to a gene. Germline assignment: CDR1 SEHNR and CDR2 FQNEAQ (reference sequence). The CDR3 runs 17 residues. CDR3 in amino acids: CASSPRQGSSGANVLTF. The CDR3 DNA reads TGTGCCAGCAGCCCCCGACAGGGGAGCTCTGGGGCCAACGTCCTGACTTTC.

A single count supports this clone. The rearrangement joins TRBV4-1 to TRBJ2-7; TRBD2 matches 8 bases. Germline V gives CDR1 MGHRA, CDR2 YSYEKL. This CDR3 has 17 amino acids. Losses at the gene ends were 3 bases for V and 5 bases for J; bases not matched to a gene: 15. The CDR3 region is CASSQSSSTLAGHEQYF. Written as DNA, the CDR3 is TGCGCCAGCAGCCAGTCAAGTAGTACGTTAGCGGGACACGAGCAGTACTTC.

The J gene is TRBJ2-3, the V gene TRBV10-3, with a possible D match to TRBD2 (6 bases). The CDR3 covers 13 residues. V lost 7 bases and J lost 0, with 8 bases in between. Per the germline V gene, CDR1 is ENHRY and CDR2 is SYGVKD. CDR3 sequence (DNA): TGTGCCATCATGGGGGGAAGCACAGATACGCAGTATTTT. Its protein is CAIMGGSTDTQYF.

This chain uses TRBV4-1 with TRBJ2-3, with D perhaps matching TRBD1 (5 bases). CDR3 length equals 20 residues. The germline V and J ends were trimmed by 3 bases and 0 bases, with 25 bases remaining between them. From germline, CDR1 is MGHRA and CDR2 YSYEKL. As DNA, the CDR3 is TGCGCCAGCAGCCATGTACGCGGCGTACAGGTACATACTAGCACAGATACGCAGTATTTT. Amino acid sequence: CASSHVRGVQVHTSTDTQYF.

J is TRBJ1-1 and V is TRBV5-1; D gene ambiguous. The CDR3 has 12 residues. CDR1 is SGHRS and CDR2 is YFSETQ in the germline V gene. Trimming took off 1 base at V and 8 bases at J, with 9 bases between the two ends. The CDR3 DNA is TGCGCCAGCAGCTTGACGGGTTGGGAAGCTTTCTTT. Translation gives CASSLTGWEAFF.

The rearrangement links TRBV29-1 to TRBJ2-7; D gene unclear. CDR3 size: 12 residues. V shed 4 bases and J shed 4 bases, with 11 bases lying between them. The germline gives CDR1 SQVTM, CDR2 ANQGSEA. In DNA, the CDR3 is TGCAGCGTTGGAGGCACTGGTTACGAGCAGTACTTC. This codes for CSVGGTGYEQYF.

The J gene is TRBJ2-1, the V gene TRBV10-1; 8 bases are shared with TRBD2. J was trimmed by 2 bases and V by 9 bases; bases with no gene match: 3. The CDR3 sequence is 13 residues long. The germline V gene has CDR1 WNHNN and CDR2 SYGVQD (reference sequence). The CDR3 is CARISGAYNEQFF. The CDR3 nucleotides read TGCGCCAGGATTAGCGGGGCCTACAATGAGCAGTTCTTC.

J is TRBJ2-7 and V is TRBV4-2; 14 nucleotides line up with TRBD2. The germline V gene encodes CDR1 LGHNA and CDR2 YNFKEQ. The CDR3 sequence is 17 residues long. Germline trimming cut 4 bases from V and 6 bases from J; bases unmatched to any gene: 11. Written as DNA, the CDR3 is TGTGCCAGCAGCCTTGAACCGGGACTAGCGGGAGATTTCGAGCAGTACTTC. This translates into CASSLEPGLAGDFEQYF.

This sequence joins TRBV28 and TRBJ1-3; possibly TRBD1 for D (6 bases). V dropped 4 bases and J dropped 2 bases, with 15 bases sitting between them. This CDR3 contains 16 residues. CDR1 MDHEN and CDR2 SYDVKM come from the germline V gene. CDR3 coding DNA: TGTGCCAGCAGTTCCCGAGGGGGGAACGCTGGAAACACCATATATTTT. Its translation: CASSSRGGNAGNTIYF.